What follows are 21 T cell receptor beta chains derived from one specimen sequenced in a study of blood T cell repertoires in COVID-19. The method was immunoSEQ multiplex PCR; TCRdb's version includes in-frame clones alone and lacks a portion of them. The repertoire holds some 250,000 clones, with roughly 85% as singletons. Sequencing used PBMCs or T cells enriched from blood (not recorded which). All receptors derive from a woman aged 50 to 60 who had recovered from COVID-19.

The sample holds one count of this clone. V gene TRBV7-9 combines with J gene TRBJ2-3; no firm D call. V was clipped by 5 bases and J by 2 bases, with 2 bases between them. Germline V gives CDR1 SEHNR, CDR2 FQNEAQ (reference sequence). CDR3 length: 11 amino acids. CDR3 in amino acids: CASSLTDTQYF. CDR3 sequence (DNA): TGTGCCAGCAGCCTCACAGATACGCAGTATTTT.

This rearrangement joins TRBV18 to TRBJ1-2; TRBD1 aligns across 7 bases. The CDR3 has 15 residues. The germline CDR1 and CDR2 sequences are KGHSH and LQKENI. After removal of 3 bases from V and 4 bases from J, the junction contained 8 bases not matched to a gene. The CDR3 loop is CASSPDRVVGYGYTF. The CDR3 DNA reads TGTGCCAGCTCACCCGACAGGGTAGTCGGCTATGGCTACACCTTC.

The chain recombines TRBV6-5 with TRBJ2-7; 7 nucleotides match TRBD1. With 0 bases clipped from V and 0 bases from J, the junction kept 5 bases outside the gene matches. Germline lookup yields CDR1 MNHEY and CDR2 SVGAGI. The CDR3 has 16 residues. The CDR3 protein is CASSYSVGQASYEQYF. CDR3 bases: TGTGCCAGCAGTTACTCTGTAGGACAGGCCTCCTACGAGCAGTACTTC.

J is TRBJ2-1 and V is TRBV29-1; TRBD2 matches at 8 bases. Germline lookup yields CDR1 SQVTM and CDR2 ANQGSEA. After removal of 6 bases from V and 9 bases from J, the junction contained 7 bases not matched to a gene. There are 12 residues in the CDR3. CDR3 DNA: TGCAGCGTCTTTAGCGGGAAGGGTGAGCAGTTCTTC. Its protein product is CSVFSGKGEQFF.

The J gene is TRBJ2-2, the V gene TRBV5-1, with 10 bases identical to TRBD2. Germline CDR1 is SGHRS and CDR2 is YFSETQ. With 0 bases clipped from V and 5 bases from J, the junction kept 7 bases outside the gene matches. CDR3 size: 17 residues. CDR3 DNA: TGCGCCAGCAGCTTGGGACCTCTAGCGGGAGAGACCGGGGAGCTGTTTTTT. Translated: CASSLGPLAGETGELFF.

The chain links TRBV24-1 to TRBJ2-5, with a weak D call TRBD2 (5 bases). Trimming cost V 2 bases and J 2 bases, with 5 bases left between them. The CDR3 totals 13 residues. Per the germline V gene, CDR1 is KGHDR and CDR2 is SFDVKD. CDR3 region: CATSDWEQETQYF. In DNA, the CDR3 is TGTGCCACCAGTGATTGGGAGCAAGAGACCCAGTACTTC.

The chain joins TRBV3-1 (or the pseudogene TRBV3-2) to TRBJ2-4; maybe TRBD1 (6 bases). Germline values: CDR1 LGHDT, CDR2 YNNKEL (reference sequence). Trimming shortened V by 3 bases and J by 3 bases, and 12 bases separated the two germline ends. The CDR3 runs 15 residues. The CDR3 loop is CASSQARGSKNIQYF. In DNA, the CDR3 is TGTGCCAGCAGCCAGGCGAGGGGGAGCAAAAACATTCAGTACTTC.

This sequence joins TRBV6-4 and TRBJ2-4; D uncertain. This CDR3 is 14 amino acids long. With 2 bases removed from V and 9 bases from J, the gap between germline ends came to 14 bases. Germline CDR1 and CDR2: MRHNA and SNTAGT. CDR3 nucleotide sequence: TGTGCCAGCAGTGACGGGTCGGGTAGTAGCATTCAGTACTTC. Residues: CASSDGSGSSIQYF.

The chain combines TRBV28 with TRBJ2-7; tentative D call: TRBD2 (6 bases). The CDR3 length is 15 residues. Germline V CDR1 and CDR2: MDHEN, SYDVKM. Trimming pared 2 bases from V and 2 bases from J, leaving 13 bases between. The CDR3 is CASSLEEGLTYEQYF. CDR3 DNA: TGTGCCAGCAGTTTAGAGGAGGGGCTAACCTACGAGCAGTACTTC. The entire variable domain, with the rest obtained from reference TRBV28 and TRBJ2-7, is as follows: DVKVTQSSRYLVKRTGEKVFLECVQDMDHENMFWYRQDPGLGLRLIYFSYDVKMKEKGDIPEGYSVSREKKERFSLILESASTNQTSMYLCASSLEEGLTYEQYFGPGTRLTVT.

The rearrangement uses TRBV12-3 or TRBV12-4 and TRBJ2-7, with D possibly being TRBD1 (5 bases). CDR3 length: 13 residues. With 3 bases removed from V and 3 bases from J, the gap between germline ends came to 9 bases. The CDR3 region has the DNA TGTGCCAGCAGTTTGGGGCTGGGCTACGAGCAGTACTTC. Residues: CASSLGLGYEQYF.

The chain carries TRBV24-1 and TRBJ1-1, with 7 nucleotides matching TRBD1. CDR3 size: 16 residues. CDR1 and CDR2 from the germline V gene are KGHDR and SFDVKD. V was pared by 3 bases and J by 3 bases, with 9 bases of the junction left unmatched. The CDR3 sequence is CATSDAGTVGYTEAFF. CDR3 DNA: TGTGCCACCAGTGATGCCGGGACAGTGGGTTACACTGAAGCTTTCTTT.

As concerns this clone: At the DNA level, this CDR3 is encoded by other sequences in the same sample as well. The gene calls are TRBV27 and TRBJ2-7; 12 bases fit TRBD1. The CDR3 spans 15 residues. Germline V gives CDR1 MNHEY, CDR2 SMNVEV (reference sequence). J gave up 10 bases and V 6 bases, and 13 bases lay outside the gene matches. CDR3 residues: CASSRIRDRGLEQYF. The DNA of the CDR3 is TGTGCCAGCAGCCGCATCCGGGACAGGGGGCTCGAACAGTACTTC.

The chain links TRBV20-1 to TRBJ2-1, with TRBD1 identical over 7 bases. V was pared by 7 bases and J by 5 bases, with 2 bases of the junction left unmatched. The CDR3 totals 11 residues. Germline-derived CDR1 and CDR2 are DFQATT and SNEGSKA (reference sequence). The CDR3 DNA reads as TGCAGTGTGGACAGGAACAATGAGCAGTTCTTC. The encoded protein is CSVDRNNEQFF.

The chain is built from TRBV4-2 and TRBJ2-5; 7 nucleotides line up with TRBD2. The CDR3 sequence is 17 residues long. V lost 4 bases to trimming and J lost 1 base; unmatched junction nucleotides: 12. CDR1 and CDR2 from the germline V gene are LGHNA and YNFKEQ. CDR3 in DNA: TGTGCCAGCAGCCGAAAAGGAGCTAGCGGCCTCCAAGAGACCCAGTACTTC. Translated, it gives CASSRKGASGLQETQYF.

The chain employs TRBV19 and TRBJ1-1; D may be TRBD1 (5 bases). Trimming cost V 8 bases and J 1 base, with 17 bases left between them. The CDR3 runs 15 residues. Looked up from germline, CDR1 is LNHDA and CDR2 is SQIVND (reference sequence). Written as DNA, the CDR3 is TGTGCCAGTCAGTGGGGAGGGGATCGGAACACTGAAGCTTTCTTT. It encodes CASQWGGDRNTEAFF.

This clone was observed a single time. The chain is built from TRBV9 and TRBJ2-1, with D possibly matching TRBD1 (6 bases). CDR3 length equals 18 residues. V gave up 0 bases and J gave up 4 bases, with 20 bases separating them. Germline V gives CDR1 SGDLS, CDR2 YYNGEE. The DNA of the CDR3 is TGTGCCAGCAGCGTAGCTGGGGGCGCCTTTACAAGGTACAATGAGCAGTTCTTC. Protein sequence: CASSVAGGAFTRYNEQFF.

This chain uses TRBV7-8 with TRBJ2-7; 10 bases align to TRBD2. Germline V gene sequence: CDR1 SGHVS, CDR2 FQNEAQ. V shed 1 base, J shed 2 bases, and the junction held 11 bases outside the gene matches. The length of the CDR3 is 18 residues. The CDR3 nucleotides read TGTGCCAGCAGCTTAGTAGCGGGGGGAGGGGTTTTCCCCTACGAGCAGTACTTC. Its protein product is CASSLVAGGGVFPYEQYF. Full variable domain (remainder filled in from reference TRBV7-8 and TRBJ2-7): GAGVSQSPRYKVAKRGQDVALRCDPISGHVSLFWYQQALGQGPEFLTYFQNEAQLDKSGLPSDRFFAERPEGSVSTLKIQRTQQEDSAVYLCASSLVAGGGVFPYEQYFGPGTRLTVT.

The gene calls are TRBV28 and TRBJ1-5, with unresolved D. The CDR3 is 14 amino acids. The ends were cut back, 7 bases at V and 0 bases at J, with 10 bases in the middle. Germline CDR1 and CDR2: MDHEN and SYDVKM. CDR3 sequence (DNA): TGTGCCAGCACGGCCGCGGGTAGCAATCAGCCCCAGCATTTT. It encodes CASTAAGSNQPQHF. The full variable domain, in which reference TRBV28 and TRBJ1-5 provide the parts outside the CDR3, is DVKVTQSSRYLVKRTGEKVFLECVQDMDHENMFWYRQDPGLGLRLIYFSYDVKMKEKGDIPEGYSVSREKKERFSLILESASTNQTSMYLCASTAAGSNQPQHFGDGTRLSIL.

V and J are TRBV7-9 and TRBJ2-7, with 11 bases identical to TRBD1. Germline lookup yields CDR1 SEHNR and CDR2 FQNEAQ (reference sequence). V shed 0 bases, J shed 4 bases, and the junction held 5 bases outside the gene matches. This CDR3 has 16 amino acids. The CDR3 DNA is TGTGCCAGCAGCTTAGCCCGGGGACAGGGGGGTTACGAGCAGTACTTC. Its translation: CASSLARGQGGYEQYF.

This clone was detected only once. The chain couples TRBV18 to TRBJ2-3; TRBD2 aligns across 10 bases. The CDR3 runs 15 residues. The junction had 14 bases not matched to a gene; V was cut back by 3 bases and J by 14 bases. CDR1 is KGHSH, CDR2 LQKENI, per germline. CDR3 bases: TGTGCCAGCTCACCCTTTGACTCAACTAGCGGGAATATGTATTTT. Residues: CASSPFDSTSGNMYF.

The chain is built from TRBV19 and TRBJ2-5, with 9 bases matching TRBD2. The V and J ends lost 6 bases and 0 bases, in that order; junction bases with no gene match: 5. This CDR3 is built from 15 residues. Germline V lookup: CDR1 LNHDA, CDR2 SQIVND (reference sequence). CDR3 in DNA: TGTGCCAGTAGCCCCGGACTAGCGAACCAAGAGACCCAGTACTTC. Residues: CASSPGLANQETQYF. Variable domain in full (rest from reference TRBV19 and TRBJ2-5): DGGITQSPKYLFRKEGQNVTLSCEQNLNHDAMYWYRQDPGQGLRLIYYSQIVNDFQKGDIAEGYSVSREKKESFPLTVTSAQKNPTAFYLCASSPGLANQETQYFGPGTRLLVL.